This T cell receptor (beta chain) was sequenced in a study of shared clonotypes between healthy human individuals. Study at large: A couple of women and three men aged 18 to 49 served as donors.

The V gene's germline CDR1 is MDHEN and CDR2 SYDVKM. After removal of 2 bases from V and 4 bases from J, the junction contained 3 bases not matched to a gene. This CDR3 contains 14 residues. Per the authors' pipeline: ImmunoSEQ supplied junction-only sequences lacking quality scores, so filtering was different. TCRdb's copy holds only in-frame clones and misses some; the assay was immunoSEQ multiplex PCR. For V, J and clone size, that table is used; D and trimming come from the DNA. The table has about 2 million clones, 85% to 95% seen once. The naive CD8 fraction comprised CD45RO-negative cells positively selected for CCR7 and excluded terminally differentiated effector memory CD45RA+ cells. Every one of the donors was a Caucasian adult that lived in Nashville, Tennessee.

The sequence was collected from a man aged 18 to 30 in good health. The chain couples TRBV28 to TRBJ2-5; 8 bases fit TRBD2. Sample: naive CD8+ T cells sorted from blood. CDR3 coding DNA: TGTGCCAGCAGTTTAACGGGGGGGCCAGAGACCCAGTACTTC. Amino acids: CASSLTGGPETQYF.